This TCR beta chain came from a study of cytomegalovirus exposure and HLA in healthy donors. Overall study results and limits: CMV antigen specificity was confirmed in vitro for a few CMV-associated chains.

Libraries were prepared by immunoSEQ multiplex PCR; TCRdb keeps only in-frame clonotypes and omits some of them. The data contain approximately 120,000 clones, approximately 90% of them seen just once; the ten biggest clones take up 1.9%. This CDR3 is 13 amino acids long. The J segment lost 9 bases and the V segment lost 2 bases, leaving 4 bases of the junction unmatched. Germline loops: CDR1 SNHLY, CDR2 FYNNEI. With respect to this clone: The antigen is not known.

The specimen was PBMCs. The sequence derives from a woman aged 18-29 years in good health and CMV-seronegative. The V gene is TRBV2, the J gene TRBJ2-1; 7 nucleotides align to TRBD1. The CDR3 is CASSETGQVEQFF. CDR3 in DNA: TGTGCCAGCAGTGAAACAGGACAGGTTGAGCAGTTCTTC.